This T cell receptor beta chain is from a study of blood T cell repertoires in COVID-19. At the level of the study: Researchers got acute and convalescent COVID-19 samples from the United States, Italy and Spain. T cells, B-cell-depleted T cells, or PBMCs supplied cDNA or gDNA.

Germline CDR1 and CDR2: SGHNT and YYREEE (reference sequence). This CDR3 has 17 residues. The ends were cut back, 0 bases at V and 1 base at J, with 13 bases in the middle. In the original analysis: Amplification from reference gene primers served as the basis for estimated nucleated cell counts. The table came from immunoSEQ multiplex PCR; TCRdb's copy has only in-frame clones and leaves some out. Clone size and the V and J calls come from that table; the DNA yielded D and trimming. The profile shows approximately 85,000 clones, nearly 90% of them singletons. Sequencing was performed on peripheral blood. The rearrangement links TRBV5-4 to TRBJ1-4, with D tentatively TRBD1 (6 bases). The receptor comes from a woman of 80 years or more with active or convalescent COVID-19. The CDR3 reads CASSLDGGTKTNEKLFF. The CDR3, as DNA: TGTGCCAGCAGCTTGGACGGGGGGACAAAAACTAATGAAAAACTGTTTTTT.